The 26 T cell receptor beta chains presented below share a single source sample, sequenced in a study of T-cell reconstitution after alpha-beta-depleted transplantation in children. Unique molecular identifiers were incorporated during preparation of the TCRbeta library. MiXCR, run by TCRdb on the PCR reads, gives a single entry per CDR3 protein. The sample lists about 540,000 distinct CDR3 sequences, around 18% occurring once. The material sequenced was PBMCs from the stem cell graft donor, taken from the stem cell graft. These receptors were collected from a human donor who donated a stem cell graft to a child with acute lymphoblastic leukemia.

The CDR3 DNA follows: TGCGCCAGCAGCTTGGTCCCTAGCGGAACAGATACGCAGTATTTT. Protein product: CASSLVPSGTDTQYF. The V gene is TRBV5-1, the J gene TRBJ2-3; TRBD2 matches 7 bases. The CDR3 totals 15 residues. Germline V gene lookup returns CDR1 SGHRS and CDR2 YFSETQ. Losses at the gene ends were 0 bases for V and 3 bases for J; bases not matched to a gene: 4.

The V gene is TRBV14, the J gene TRBJ2-1; no reliable D call. Germline V gene lookup returns CDR1 SGHDN and CDR2 FVKESK. The CDR3 consists of 11 residues. Trimming pared 5 bases from V and 12 bases from J, leaving 11 bases between. The CDR3 bases are TGTGCCAGCAGCGTAGGTCCCAGGCAGTTCTTC. This gives the protein CASSVGPRQFF.

This chain joins TRBV7-8 and TRBJ2-1, with TRBD2 identical over 9 bases. V shed 7 bases, J shed 1 base, and the junction held 8 bases outside the gene matches. Germline V gene lookup returns CDR1 SGHVS and CDR2 FQNEAQ. CDR3 length: 16 amino acids. The CDR3 region is CASTSSAGGSYNEQFF. The CDR3 coding sequence is TGTGCCAGCACCAGCTCCGCGGGGGGGTCCTACAATGAGCAGTTCTTC. Full variable domain (missing parts from reference TRBV7-8 and TRBJ2-1): GAGVSQSPRYKVAKRGQDVALRCDPISGHVSLFWYQQALGQGPEFLTYFQNEAQLDKSGLPSDRFFAERPEGSVSTLKIQRTQQEDSAVYLCASTSSAGGSYNEQFFGPGTRLTVL.

The genes are TRBV7-9 and TRBJ2-7; 7 nucleotides align to TRBD2. The V gene's germline CDR1 is SEHNR and CDR2 FQNEAQ (reference sequence). The CDR3 is made up of 13 amino acids. V lost 2 bases and J lost 6; bases outside the gene matches: 4. Here the CDR3 reads CASSLPTSPEQYF. The CDR3 DNA reads as TGTGCCAGCAGCTTACCGACTAGCCCCGAGCAGTACTTC.

This clonotype was seen a few times. At one end the junction does not follow the germline gene, possibly because of a read error. This chain joins TRBV20-1 and TRBJ2-1; no clear D. The CDR3 length is 17 residues. Germline loops: CDR1 DFQATT, CDR2 SNEGSKA (reference sequence). The CDR3, as DNA: TGCAGTGCTAGAGCGTCCCCGTTTACCGATACCCTGCGGACCACACCCTTC. This sequence encodes CSARASPFTDTLRTTPF.

The chain combines TRBV28 with TRBJ2-3; D gene uncertain. The V gene's germline CDR1 is MDHEN and CDR2 SYDVKM. With 7 bases removed from V and 1 base from J, the gap between germline ends came to 12 bases. CDR3 length: 14 amino acids. Here the CDR3 reads CASTPLSGTDTQYF. The CDR3 coding sequence is TGTGCCAGCACCCCGCTCTCAGGCACAGATACGCAGTATTTT.

The rearrangement uses TRBV9 and TRBJ1-5, with D possibly TRBD1 on 6 matching bases. With 4 bases removed from V and 7 bases from J, the gap between germline ends came to 21 bases. Germline lookup yields CDR1 SGDLS and CDR2 YYNGEE. This CDR3 has 16 amino acids. The CDR3 DNA sequence: TGTGCCAGCAGCCCAGACGGGGGGGCTTATGGGCAGCCCCAGCATTTT. Encoded protein: CASSPDGGAYGQPQHF.

The genes are TRBV12-3 or TRBV12-4 and TRBJ1-2; D gene unclear. The CDR3 is 12 amino acids. With 3 bases removed from V and 4 bases from J, the gap between germline ends came to 6 bases. CDR3: CASSLSPYGYTF. The CDR3 DNA reads TGTGCCAGCAGTTTGTCCCCCTATGGCTACACCTTC.

This clonotype was seen more than once but under ten times. The rearrangement joins TRBV10-3 to TRBJ2-5; 7 nucleotides agree with TRBD2. Germline V gene lookup returns CDR1 ENHRY and CDR2 SYGVKD. Unmatched junction bases numbered 9, after V lost 6 bases and J lost 5 bases. This CDR3 has 14 amino acids. The CDR3 DNA sequence: TGTGCCATCAGGGGGGGGGAGGGCCAGGAGACCCAGTACTTC. Amino acid sequence: CAIRGGEGQETQYF.

This clonotype was counted a few times. The rearrangement joins TRBV20-1 to TRBJ2-1; D is uncertain. Germline V gene data show CDR1 as DFQATT and CDR2 as SNEGSKA (reference sequence). Trimming took off 0 bases at V and 1 base at J, with 16 bases between the two ends. There are 17 residues in the CDR3. The CDR3 spells CSARDNRQIVSYNEQFF. The CDR3 DNA follows: TGCAGTGCTAGAGATAATAGGCAGATAGTATCCTACAATGAGCAGTTCTTC.

This clonotype was counted only a few times. V is TRBV15 and J is TRBJ1-1; D not resolved. V was pared by 0 bases and J by 8 bases, with 16 bases between. The CDR3 consists of 15 residues. The germline V gene has CDR1 LNHNV and CDR2 YYDKDF (reference sequence). CDR3 in DNA: TGTGCCACCAGCAGAGATTCGAGGGCCCGGACGGAAGCTTTCTTT. This encodes CATSRDSRARTEAFF.

This clonotype was found a few times. The V call is TRBV7-9, the J call TRBJ1-5; 8 bases align to TRBD1. V dropped 1 base and J dropped 2; count of bases not matched to a gene: 7. The CDR3 totals 17 residues. The germline V gene has CDR1 SEHNR and CDR2 FQNEAQ (reference sequence). CDR3 residues: CASSLGSPGQGNQPQHF. The CDR3 region has the DNA TGTGCCAGCAGCTTAGGTTCACCGGGACAGGGCAATCAGCCCCAGCATTTT.

The CDR3 coding sequence is TGCGCCAGCAGCGACGGGTGGAGGAGCGGGAGTTCCTTGGCGCAGTATTTT. Encoded protein: CASSDGWRSGSSLAQYF. The chain joins TRBV5-1 to TRBJ2-3; 8 positions match TRBD2. CDR3 length: 17 residues. Germline trimming cut 4 bases from V and 10 bases from J; bases unmatched to any gene: 20. Germline CDR1 and CDR2: SGHRS and YFSETQ.

The chain employs TRBV5-1 and TRBJ2-1; 10 bases map to TRBD2. After removal of 1 base from V and 3 bases from J, the junction contained 4 bases not matched to a gene. CDR1 is SGHRS and CDR2 is YFSETQ in the germline V gene. The CDR3 is made up of 16 amino acids. The CDR3 DNA reads as TGCGCCAGCAGCTTGTACAGCGGGAGGGACTACAATGAGCAGTTCTTC. It encodes CASSLYSGRDYNEQFF.

This clonotype was counted only a few times. The rearrangement uses TRBV5-1 and TRBJ2-1; 12 bases align to TRBD2. Germline V gene sequence: CDR1 SGHRS, CDR2 YFSETQ. The CDR3 is 16 amino acids. Germline trimming cut 1 base from V and 9 bases from J; bases unmatched to any gene: 8. CDR3 amino acids: CASSLRVTSGSGEQFF. The CDR3 DNA follows: TGCGCCAGCAGCTTGAGGGTGACTAGCGGGAGCGGTGAGCAGTTCTTC.

This clonotype was counted between two and nine times. This chain links TRBV12-3 or TRBV12-4 with TRBJ2-7; D might be TRBD2 (5 bases). The germline V and J ends were trimmed by 3 bases and 6 bases, with 9 bases remaining between them. The CDR3 has 12 amino acids. The CDR3 is CASSFSGIEQYF. CDR3 DNA sequence: TGTGCCAGCAGTTTCTCGGGGATCGAGCAGTACTTC.

In its sample, this clonotype was seen many times. This sequence joins TRBV4-2 and TRBJ2-3; 8 nucleotides agree with TRBD2. With 0 bases clipped from V and 3 bases from J, the junction kept 8 bases outside the gene matches. CDR3 length: 17 amino acids. Looked up from germline, CDR1 is LGHNA and CDR2 is YNFKEQ. The CDR3 sequence is CASSQEPASGLTDTQYF. The DNA for the CDR3 is TGTGCCAGCAGCCAAGAGCCCGCTAGCGGGTTGACAGATACGCAGTATTTT.

The chain recombines TRBV4-2 with TRBJ2-7; 7 bases agree with TRBD1. CDR1 and CDR2 (germline): LGHNA, YNFKEQ. The CDR3 has 17 residues. Trimming at V came to 0 bases and at J to 0 bases, leaving 8 bases not matched to a gene. The CDR3 region is CASSQEVPGQLSYEQYF. Written as DNA, the CDR3 is TGTGCCAGCAGCCAAGAGGTTCCGGGACAGCTCTCCTACGAGCAGTACTTC.

This clonotype has ten or more counts. The chain carries TRBV11-2 and TRBJ2-7, with D perhaps given as TRBD1 or TRBD2 (5 bases each). This CDR3 is built from 15 residues. V lost 5 bases and J lost 4, with 18 bases in between. CDR1 SGHAT and CDR2 FQNNGV come from the germline V gene. CDR3 region: CASSPTPGASYEQYF. In DNA form, the CDR3 reads TGTGCCAGCAGCCCGACCCCCGGGGCCTCATACGAGCAGTACTTC.

Only a few counts were recorded for this clonotype. The chain is built from TRBV7-2 and TRBJ2-7; the D gene is possibly TRBD2 (5 bases). Germline V gene data show CDR1 as SGHTA and CDR2 as FQGNSA. Trimming left V 7 bases short and J 0 bases short, with 13 bases between. The CDR3 extends over 14 amino acids. Here the CDR3 DNA reads TGTGCCAGCAAGCCCTACGGGGACTCCTACGAGCAGTACTTC. This gives the protein CASKPYGDSYEQYF.

The sample holds a few counts of this clonotype. This sequence joins TRBV29-1 and TRBJ1-2; 9 positions agree with TRBD1. Germline CDR1 SQVTM, CDR2 ANQGSEA. V shed 1 base, J shed 1 base, and the junction held 4 bases outside the gene matches. The CDR3 contains 15 residues. CDR3 region: CSVEGRDRVNYGYTF. The CDR3 DNA reads as TGCAGCGTTGAAGGCCGGGACAGGGTTAACTATGGCTACACCTTC.

The genes are TRBV7-9 and TRBJ1-2, with D possibly TRBD1 on 5 matching bases. The CDR3 has 14 residues. The germline CDR1 and CDR2 sequences are SEHNR and FQNEAQ (reference sequence). Trimming removed 0 bases at V and 3 bases at J, with 8 bases between. In nucleotides, the CDR3 is TGTGCCAGCAGCTTAGCGGAGGGGTACTATGGCTACACCTTC. Translating gives CASSLAEGYYGYTF.

In the case of this clonotype: The germline gene is not matched at one end of the junction; a read error may be the cause. The CDR3 region is CACSLKVQVGKANQPQHF. The DNA for the CDR3 is TGTGCCTGCAGTTTAAAGGTCCAGGTCGGGAAGGCCAATCAGCCCCAGCATTTT. V is TRBV27 and J is TRBJ1-5; D gene ambiguous. The CDR3 runs to 18 residues. CDR1 is MNHEY and CDR2 is SMNVEV in the germline V gene (reference sequence).

In this sample, this clonotype turned up a few times. The genes are TRBV20-1 and TRBJ2-1; tentative D call: TRBD1 (6 bases). Germline V gene lookup returns CDR1 DFQATT and CDR2 SNEGSKA (reference sequence). This CDR3 comprises 16 residues. V gave up 6 bases and J gave up 0 bases, with 18 bases separating them. This chain's CDR3 is CSAPKEGGSSYNEQFF. The CDR3 DNA sequence: TGCAGTGCCCCGAAGGAAGGGGGAAGCTCCTACAATGAGCAGTTCTTC.

The genes are TRBV27 and TRBJ1-2; perhaps TRBD1 as D (5 bases). The germline gives CDR1 MNHEY, CDR2 SMNVEV (reference sequence). V gave up 2 bases and J gave up 6 bases, with 13 bases separating them. This CDR3 has 14 amino acids. The CDR3 is CASSLTRGRDGYTF. The CDR3 region has the DNA TGTGCCAGCAGTTTAACCCGGGGGAGGGATGGCTACACCTTC.

This chain uses TRBV7-3 with TRBJ1-2; D is perhaps TRBD1 (6 bases). The ends were cut back, 0 bases at V and 4 bases at J, with 9 bases in the middle. From germline, CDR1 is SGHTA and CDR2 FQGTGA. CDR3 length equals 14 residues. In DNA, the CDR3 is TGTGCCAGCAGCTTAACGCAGGGGACCTATGGCTACACCTTC. This translates into CASSLTQGTYGYTF.